This entry lists 29 T cell receptor beta chains sequenced from one sample in a study of blood T cells in healthy people across ages. A J-beta primer mix and a sample-barcoded 5' primer were used in a second PCR of roughly 7 to 12 cycles. TCRdb passed the 5' RACE reads through MiXCR, listing each CDR3 protein once. The sample comprises about 1 million distinct CDR3 sequences, less than 25% of which are singletons, and around 0.7% rests with the top ten. Separately, the same data were catalogued under a study of T cells of mothers and their children.

The sequenced sample consisted of blood. All receptors derive from a girl aged 2-10 years in good health.

This clonotype was counted a few times. V usage is TRBV5-6 and J usage is TRBJ2-5, with a tentative D call TRBD1 (6 bases). There are 14 residues in the CDR3. Per germline, CDR1 SGHDT and CDR2 YYEEEE. With 1 base removed from V and 3 bases from J, the gap between germline ends came to 10 bases. This CDR3 reads CASSLTGLEETQYF. The CDR3 DNA follows: TGTGCCAGCAGCTTGACAGGGTTGGAAGAGACCCAGTACTTC.

The chain is built from TRBV18 and TRBJ2-3, with D possibly matching TRBD2 (6 bases). The CDR3 has 16 residues. CDR1 KGHSH and CDR2 LQKENI come from the germline V gene. V was clipped by 5 bases and J by 2 bases, with 17 bases between them. CDR3 bases: TGTGCCAGCTCAGATACTCTAGCGTCCTTCACAGATACGCAGTATTTT. Translation gives CASSDTLASFTDTQYF.

This clonotype was detected a few times. The chain couples TRBV25-1 to TRBJ2-1, with D uncertain. The assigned J gene may be wrong: the sequence end matches TRBJ2-5 better. The CDR3 is 16 residues long. The germline V gene has CDR1 MGHDK and CDR2 SYGVNS. The CDR3 bases are TGTGCCAGCAGTGACCCTGACGGACGCCTCCAAGAGACCCAGTACTTC. This codes for CASSDPDGRLQETQYF.

V gene TRBV25-1 combines with J gene TRBJ1-1; D is unclear. V lost 1 base and J 8 bases, leaving 11 bases between the germline ends. The CDR3 is made up of 13 amino acids. The germline gives CDR1 MGHDK, CDR2 SYGVNS. Written as DNA, the CDR3 is TGTGCCAGCAGTGAATTTGTTGGCTTCGAAGCTTTCTTT. It is translated as CASSEFVGFEAFF.

The V and J genes are TRBV7-2 and TRBJ2-1; 14 bases fit TRBD2. This CDR3 is built from 18 residues. V gave up 2 bases and J gave up 7 bases; unmatched junction bases: 10. Germline lookup yields CDR1 SGHTA and CDR2 FQGNSA. In DNA form, the CDR3 reads TGTGCCAGCAGCTTATATCACAGAGGGACTAGCGGGGGTAATGAGCAGTTCTTC. It codes for CASSLYHRGTSGGNEQFF.

This clonotype occurred a few times. V gene TRBV6-1 combines with J gene TRBJ1-2; D not resolved. This CDR3 region has 14 residues. Trimming shortened V by 2 bases and J by 7 bases, and 14 bases separated the two germline ends. The germline gives CDR1 MNHNS, CDR2 SASEGT. The CDR3 loop is CASSERVYSRGYTF. The CDR3 nucleotides read TGTGCCAGCAGTGAAAGGGTATATTCTCGTGGCTACACCTTC.

This clonotype was seen a few times. The rearrangement joins TRBV11-1 to TRBJ2-3; D possibly corresponds to TRBD1 (5 bases). The CDR3 runs to 15 residues. Trimming cost V 5 bases and J 2 bases, with 14 bases left between them. Germline loops: CDR1 SGHAT, CDR2 FQDESV (reference sequence). Here the CDR3 reads CASSRRETATDTQYF. The CDR3 coding sequence is TGTGCCAGCAGCCGAAGAGAGACAGCCACAGATACGCAGTATTTT.

The J gene is TRBJ2-1, the V gene TRBV30; 7 bases map to TRBD1. The CDR3 totals 14 residues. Per germline, CDR1 GTSNPN and CDR2 SVGIG (reference sequence). V was pared by 8 bases and J by 4 bases, with 11 bases of the junction left unmatched. The DNA of the CDR3 is TGTGCCAGCAGCTTAGAGGACAGGTACAATGAGCAGTTCTTC. Encoded protein: CASSLEDRYNEQFF.

This clonotype was picked up many times. This rearrangement joins TRBV29-1 to TRBJ2-7; no definite D call. CDR1 is SQVTM, CDR2 ANQGSEA, per germline. Trimming pared 0 bases from V and 0 bases from J, leaving 0 bases between. The CDR3 has 11 residues. CDR3 residues: CSVEDSYEQYF. CDR3 DNA: TGCAGCGTTGAAGACTCCTACGAGCAGTACTTC.

The V call is TRBV27, the J call TRBJ1-6, with a tentative D call TRBD1 (5 bases). Trimming left V 6 bases short and J 13 bases short, with 13 bases between. The CDR3 covers 12 residues. In germline, CDR1 is MNHEY, CDR2 SMNVEV (reference sequence). CDR3 nucleotide sequence: TGTGCCAGCAGGGGCCCAGGGACCCCCCTCCACTTT. This encodes CASRGPGTPLHF.

This clonotype has just a few counts. V is TRBV28 and J is TRBJ2-2; D tentatively fits TRBD1 or TRBD2 (5 bases each). V shed 10 bases and J shed 4 bases, with 10 bases lying between them. The CDR3 length is 12 residues. Germline CDR1 MDHEN, CDR2 SYDVKM. CDR3 DNA: TGTGCCACTTCAGGGAGCACCGGGGAGCTGTTTTTT. Protein: CATSGSTGELFF.

The chain recombines TRBV4-3 with TRBJ2-6, with D hard to call. Germline CDR1 reads LGHNA; CDR2 reads YSLEER. The V end was cut by 8 bases, the J end by 2 bases, with 16 bases between. The length of the CDR3 is 16 residues. The CDR3 loop reads CASGKVLSTGANVLTF. The CDR3 DNA follows: TGCGCCAGCGGAAAGGTCCTCTCGACTGGGGCCAACGTCCTGACTTTC.

The V gene is TRBV20-1, the J gene TRBJ2-1; D gene uncertain. There are 12 residues in the CDR3. Deletions cut 6 bases from V and 4 bases from J, with 10 bases between. Germline V gives CDR1 DFQATT, CDR2 SNEGSKA (reference sequence). The CDR3 region is CSALLGYNEQFF. CDR3 sequence (DNA): TGCAGTGCCCTCCTAGGGTACAATGAGCAGTTCTTC.

This clonotype was seen a few times. The chain has TRBV4-1 and TRBJ1-2; D uncertain. Per germline, CDR1 MGHRA and CDR2 YSYEKL. This CDR3 comprises 15 residues. V was clipped by 1 base and J by 4 bases, with 13 bases between them. The CDR3 loop is CASSQVSGSGYGYTF. The CDR3 coding sequence is TGCGCCAGCAGCCAAGTTTCGGGTAGTGGCTATGGCTACACCTTC.

This clonotype was observed a few times. V usage is TRBV7-6 and J usage is TRBJ2-7; 9 positions match TRBD1. CDR3 length: 14 residues. Germline V CDR1 and CDR2: SGHVS, FNYEAQ. The ends lost 3 bases at V and 5 bases at J; junction bases unmatched: 5. The CDR3: CASSLGQGFHEQYF. The CDR3 bases are TGTGCCAGCAGCTTGGGACAGGGTTTCCACGAGCAGTACTTC.

This clonotype has just a few counts. The chain links TRBV12-3 or TRBV12-4 to TRBJ1-5, with 9 bases aligning to TRBD1. V trimming: 5 bases; J trimming: 4 bases; junction bases outside the gene matches: 6. This CDR3 contains 15 residues. This CDR3 is CASSQTGGGNQPQHF. CDR3 bases: TGTGCCAGCAGTCAAACAGGGGGCGGGAATCAGCCCCAGCATTTT.

CDR3 coding DNA: TGCAGTGCTAGAGTGATTGAGACAACTAATGAAAAACTGTTTTTT. Translating it yields CSARVIETTNEKLFF. The chain recombines TRBV20-1 with TRBJ1-4; D remains unclear. The ends were cut back, 1 base at V and 0 bases at J, with 9 bases in the middle. The CDR3 runs to 15 residues. From germline, CDR1 is DFQATT and CDR2 SNEGSKA (reference sequence).

V is TRBV20-1 and J is TRBJ2-3, with 8 positions matching TRBD2. Germline V lookup: CDR1 DFQATT, CDR2 SNEGSKA (reference sequence). V was pared by 6 bases and J by 2 bases, with 7 bases of the junction left unmatched. The CDR3 runs 14 residues. The CDR3 loop reads CSAAGGTNTDTQYF. The DNA for the CDR3 is TGCAGTGCCGCGGGGGGAACTAACACAGATACGCAGTATTTT.

This clonotype was detected only a few times. The V and J genes are TRBV9 and TRBJ2-2; 7 positions agree with TRBD2. The V gene end was trimmed by 4 bases and the J gene end by 7 bases; junction bases not matched to a gene: 7. This CDR3 has 14 amino acids. Germline-derived CDR1 and CDR2 are SGDLS and YYNGEE. The CDR3 DNA reads TGTGCCAGCAGCCGGGACTACTATATCGGGGAGCTGTTTTTT. Translated: CASSRDYYIGELFF.

The chain couples TRBV20-1 to TRBJ2-5, with D perhaps being TRBD1 or TRBD2 (6 bases each). V was shortened by 4 bases and J by 3 bases, with 9 bases between the two germline ends. From germline, CDR1 is DFQATT and CDR2 SNEGSKA (reference sequence). This CDR3 comprises 12 residues. CDR3 amino acids: CSATGGEETQYF. The CDR3 region has the DNA TGCAGTGCTACCGGGGGCGAAGAGACCCAGTACTTC.

This chain connects TRBV12-3 or TRBV12-4 to TRBJ1-1; D possibly corresponds to TRBD1 (6 bases). This CDR3 has 14 amino acids. V gave up 1 base and J gave up 6 bases, with 12 bases separating them. CDR3 DNA sequence: TGTGCCAGCAGTTTAGGCCCAGGGGAAGCTGAAGCTTTCTTT. This encodes CASSLGPGEAEAFF.

This clonotype was detected a few times. The chain links TRBV2 to TRBJ2-5, with 10 bases lining up with TRBD1. CDR1 SNHLY and CDR2 FYNNEI come from the germline V gene. Losses at the gene ends were 7 bases for V and 6 bases for J; bases not matched to a gene: 2. This CDR3 comprises 12 residues. DNA for the CDR3: TGTGCCAGCATGGACAGGGGGAAGACCCAGTACTTC. It codes for CASMDRGKTQYF.

The chain links TRBV6-5 to TRBJ2-1, with TRBD2 matching over 10 bases. The J call is doubtful: the DNA matches TRBJ2-5 better. Germline loops: CDR1 MNHEY, CDR2 SVGAGI. This CDR3 spans 14 amino acids. The CDR3 DNA sequence: TGTGCCAGCGTTAGAAGCGGGGGGGAAGAGACCCAGTACTTC. This codes for CASVRSGGEETQYF.

This clonotype was picked up a small number of times. This chain uses TRBV7-8 with TRBJ2-5, with a tentative D call TRBD1 (6 bases). Germline lookup yields CDR1 SGHVS and CDR2 FQNEAQ. Deletions cut 2 bases from V and 13 bases from J, with 11 bases between. This CDR3 has 11 residues. The CDR3: CASSLRDNWYF. The CDR3, as DNA: TGTGCCAGCAGCTTAAGGGACAATTGGTACTTC.

CDR3 nucleotides: TGTGCCAGCAGCTTGTCTTCCGGGACTACCGAATTCCAAGAGACCCAGTACTTC. Its protein is CASSLSSGTTEFQETQYF. The chain links TRBV7-6 to TRBJ2-5; 7 bases match TRBD2. V trimming: 3 bases; J trimming: 1 base; junction bases outside the gene matches: 14. Germline values: CDR1 SGHVS, CDR2 FNYEAQ. The CDR3 covers 18 residues.

This clonotype came up a few times. The chain links TRBV20-1 to TRBJ1-1; D is uncertain. CDR1 is DFQATT, CDR2 SNEGSKA, per germline (reference sequence). This CDR3 region has 15 residues. Trimming removed 0 bases at V and 0 bases at J, with 11 bases between. CDR3 sequence: CSARDLRTVNTEAFF. CDR3 nucleotides: TGCAGTGCTAGAGATCTTCGTACCGTGAACACTGAAGCTTTCTTT.

This clonotype appeared a few times. The chain is built from TRBV19 and TRBJ2-1; 8 nucleotides line up with TRBD1. V dropped 11 bases and J dropped 10; count of bases not matched to a gene: 13. This CDR3 contains 13 residues. In germline, CDR1 is LNHDA, CDR2 SQIVND (reference sequence). The CDR3 loop reads CASGDRMTIEQFF. In DNA form, the CDR3 reads TGTGCCTCTGGGGACAGGATGACTATCGAGCAGTTCTTC.

This clonotype was counted only a few times. The chain is built from TRBV29-1 and TRBJ2-3, with 11 positions matching TRBD2. V shed 6 bases, J shed 4 bases, and the junction held 9 bases outside the gene matches. This CDR3 contains 15 residues. Germline CDR1 reads SQVTM; CDR2 reads ANQGSEA. The CDR3 bases are TGCAGCGTAACGGCAGGACTAGCGGGTGCAGATACGCAGTATTTT. Translating gives CSVTAGLAGADTQYF.

A remark on this clonotype: At one boundary the junction diverges from the germline segment, which might be a read error. The CDR3 DNA reads as TGTGCCAGCAGCCAAGACAGAGCAACTAATGAAAAACTGTTTTTT. This gives the protein CASSQDRATNEKLFF. The chain has TRBV4-3 and TRBJ1-4, with D perhaps TRBD1 (5 bases). This CDR3 is 15 amino acids long. From germline, CDR1 is LGHNA and CDR2 YSLEER.